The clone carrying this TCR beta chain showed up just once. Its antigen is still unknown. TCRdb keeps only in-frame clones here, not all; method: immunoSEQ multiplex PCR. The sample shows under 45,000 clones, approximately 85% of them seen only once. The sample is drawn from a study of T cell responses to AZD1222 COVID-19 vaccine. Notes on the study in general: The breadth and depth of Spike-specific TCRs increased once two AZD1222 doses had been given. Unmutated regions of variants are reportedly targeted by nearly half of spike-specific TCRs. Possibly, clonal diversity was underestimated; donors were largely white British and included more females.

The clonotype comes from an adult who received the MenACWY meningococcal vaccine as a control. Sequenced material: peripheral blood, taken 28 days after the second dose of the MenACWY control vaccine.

The CDR3 DNA reads as TGTGCCAGCAGCTTGTGGGTTCGGAGTGAAAAACTGTTTTTT. Amino acid sequence: CASSLWVRSEKLFF. The genes are TRBV5-6 and TRBJ1-4, with D unclear. V lost 1 base to trimming and J lost 7 bases, with 11 bases between them. The germline CDR1 and CDR2 sequences are SGHDT and YYEEEE. CDR3 length equals 14 residues.